The T cell receptor beta chain described here comes from a study of blood T cells in healthy people across ages. Study-level background: The capture of about one barcoded beta molecule per two T cells was achieved by template switching. Notes on the study in general: Age showed a roughly linear inverse relationship with TCR beta diversity per million T cells. It was held that the diversity estimates obtained from one million T cells were underestimates. Long-lived donors had more naive CD4+ cells and higher diversity than aged donors.

As for this clonotype: As yet, its antigen is unknown.

This CDR3 contains 15 residues. V shed 5 bases and J shed 0 bases, with 13 bases lying between them. The germline CDR1 and CDR2 sequences are MNHEY and SVGAGI. Next came a second PCR, run for about 7 to 12 cycles, which used a sample-barcoded 5' primer along with a J-beta primer mix. A single record per CDR3 protein comes from TCRdb applying MiXCR to the 5' RACE reads. This sample has about 630,000 distinct CDR3 sequences, with under 25% found just once. The sequence was obtained from a man aged 65 to 85 in good health. Sequenced: blood. V gene TRBV6-5 combines with J gene TRBJ1-2; D gene unclear. CDR3: CASSVYRGPNYGYTF. In nucleotides, the CDR3 is TGTGCCAGCAGTGTTTACAGAGGTCCTAACTATGGCTACACCTTC.